The clone carrying this T cell receptor (beta chain) was seen many times. Researchers took RNA transcripts and amplified the TCR beta CDR3 regions from them. First-round RT-PCR with HTBI primers amplified the TCR CDR3 region. TCRdb recomputed calls from the multiplex PCR reads with MiXCR, one row per CDR3 protein. The sample yields some 300,000 distinct CDR3 sequences, about an eighth seen once. The data were taken from a study of T cells in Graves' hyperthyroidism and ophthalmopathy. The receptor comes from a woman aged 25 to 45 with Graves' hyperthyroidism that later progressed to Graves' ophthalmopathy. The sequencing sample was made of blood.

CDR3 in DNA: TGCAGTGCTAGAGATCCTCTAGCGGGGGGGACCGGGGAGCTGTTTTTT. This encodes CSARDPLAGGTGELFF. The chain joins TRBV20-1 to TRBJ2-2, with TRBD2 matching 12 bases. V dropped 0 bases and J dropped 5; count of bases not matched to a gene: 4. Germline V gene lookup returns CDR1 DFQATT and CDR2 SNEGSKA (reference sequence). This CDR3 has 16 residues.